Shown below are 20 T cell receptor beta chains from a single sample sequenced in a study of blood T cells in healthy people across ages. PCR was performed a second time for about 7 to 11 cycles using a sample-barcoded 5' primer and a J-beta primer mix. TCRdb fed the 5' RACE reads into MiXCR, producing one record per CDR3 protein. The sample has fewer than 1 million distinct CDR3 sequences; 40% to 50% are singletons. Material for sequencing was blood. The receptors originated from a man between 60 and 75 years old in good health.

The genes are TRBV7-9 and TRBJ1-6; 7 positions agree with TRBD1. The CDR3 is 13 amino acids. The germline CDR1 and CDR2 sequences are SEHNR and FQNEAQ (reference sequence). With 9 bases clipped from V and 6 bases from J, the junction kept 5 bases outside the gene matches. CDR3 DNA: TGTGCCAGTTCGGGACAGTTTAATTCACCCCTCCACTTT. Its translation is CASSGQFNSPLHF.

In this sample, this clonotype turned up a few times. The chain recombines TRBV20-1 with TRBJ2-5, with D possibly matching TRBD2 (6 bases). Germline V lookup: CDR1 DFQATT, CDR2 SNEGSKA (reference sequence). This CDR3 has 14 residues. Trimming pared 3 bases from V and 11 bases from J, leaving 22 bases between. DNA for the CDR3: TGCAGTGCTAGGATCGGGGGTGCTCCTACGTGGCAGTACTTC. This codes for CSARIGGAPTWQYF.

The rearrangement joins TRBV12-3 or TRBV12-4 to TRBJ1-1; 7 bases are shared with TRBD1. Germline trimming cut 3 bases from V and 4 bases from J; bases unmatched to any gene: 5. The CDR3 sequence is 14 residues long. CDR3 nucleotides: TGTGCCAGCAGTTTGACAGGGTATGGCACTGAAGCTTTCTTT. Translated, it gives CASSLTGYGTEAFF.

The chain joins TRBV6-2 or TRBV6-3 to TRBJ1-2; D might be TRBD1 (5 bases). Trimming left V 0 bases short and J 4 bases short, with 12 bases between. Germline assignment: CDR1 MNHEY and CDR2 SVGEGT. This CDR3 region has 15 residues. The CDR3 DNA sequence: TGTGCCAGCAGTTACTCGAGCAGGGATGCCTATGGCTACACCTTC. Translation gives CASSYSSRDAYGYTF.

The rearrangement joins TRBV6-2 or TRBV6-3 to TRBJ1-1; D is unresolved. The CDR3 is made up of 14 amino acids. V lost 5 bases and J 6 bases, leaving 16 bases between the germline ends. Germline-derived CDR1 and CDR2 are MNHEY and SVGEGT. The CDR3 sequence is CASSRGIMVPEAFF. The CDR3 DNA reads as TGTGCCAGCAGTCGCGGGATCATGGTACCTGAAGCTTTCTTT.

The genes are TRBV6-2 or TRBV6-3 and TRBJ2-7; weak D call: TRBD1 (5 bases). CDR3 length: 15 amino acids. V was pared by 2 bases and J by 2 bases, with 13 bases between. Germline loops: CDR1 MNHEY, CDR2 SVGEGT. The CDR3 is CASSYARQNTYEQYF. Here the CDR3 DNA reads TGTGCCAGCAGTTACGCCCGACAGAATACCTACGAGCAGTACTTC.

This clonotype was recorded a few times. The chain is built from TRBV5-1 and TRBJ2-1; possible D gene TRBD1, 6 bases. Germline assignment: CDR1 SGHRS and CDR2 YFSETQ. Between the trimmed V and J ends, which lost 4 bases and 10 bases, there was a span of 12 bases. The CDR3 covers 12 residues. CDR3 nucleotides: TGCGCCAGCAGCGAGGGACACCGCGAGCAGTTCTTC. Protein: CASSEGHREQFF.

The J gene is TRBJ2-3, the V gene TRBV20-1; D perhaps matches TRBD2 (6 bases). V lost 3 bases and J 2 bases, leaving 12 bases between the germline ends. Germline V lookup: CDR1 DFQATT, CDR2 SNEGSKA (reference sequence). This CDR3 has 14 amino acids. The DNA for the CDR3 is TGCAGTGCTAGGGTTAGCGGAAACACAGATACGCAGTATTTT. Protein sequence: CSARVSGNTDTQYF.

The chain recombines TRBV3-1 with TRBJ2-7; D may be TRBD1 or TRBD2 (5 bases each). The germline CDR1 and CDR2 sequences are LGHDT and YNNKEL (reference sequence). The V gene lost 3 bases and the J gene lost 3 bases, with 9 bases spanning the gap. This CDR3 is 13 amino acids long. This chain's CDR3 is CASSQGPFYEQYF. The CDR3 DNA reads TGTGCCAGCAGCCAGGGACCTTTCTACGAGCAGTACTTC.

The chain joins TRBV7-2 to TRBJ1-2; D unclear. The V end lost 1 base, the J end lost 4 bases, and 19 bases lay between the germline ends. The CDR3 is made up of 17 amino acids. Germline loops: CDR1 SGHTA, CDR2 FQGNSA. In DNA, the CDR3 is TGTGCCAGCAGCTTAGTCTCCTATGTCCCTCGGGGCTATGGCTACACCTTC. Translation gives CASSLVSYVPRGYGYTF.

V and J are TRBV27 and TRBJ2-4; tentatively, D is TRBD2 (5 bases). The CDR3 loop spans 18 amino acids. The germline V and J ends were trimmed by 2 bases and 0 bases, with 17 bases remaining between them. CDR1 and CDR2 from the germline V gene are MNHEY and SMNVEV (reference sequence). CDR3 protein: CASSLEGGLGLAKNIQYF. The CDR3 DNA sequence: TGTGCCAGCAGTTTAGAGGGTGGGCTGGGCCTAGCCAAAAACATTCAGTACTTC.

For this clonotype: One end of the junction varies from germline; a read error may be responsible. The rearrangement joins TRBV18 to TRBJ2-7, with 7 bases lining up with TRBD1. CDR3 length: 14 amino acids. CDR1 and CDR2 (germline): KGHSH, LQKENI. In DNA form, the CDR3 reads TGTGCCAGCTCACCGGGACAGAGCTCCTACGAGCGGTACTTC. Translated: CASSPGQSSYERYF. Based on the CDR3 plus reference TRBV18 and TRBJ2-7, the full variable domain is NAGVMQNPRHLVRRRGQEARLRCSPMKGHSHVYWYRQLPEEGLKFMVYLQKENIIDESGMPKERFSAEFPKEGPSILRIQQVVRGDSAAYFCASSPGQSSYERYFGPGTRLTVT.

The chain couples TRBV30 to TRBJ1-2, with TRBD1 matching 7 bases. In germline, CDR1 is GTSNPN, CDR2 SVGIG (reference sequence). This CDR3 has 13 residues. Losses at the gene ends were 0 bases for V and 4 bases for J; bases not matched to a gene: 2. The CDR3 loop is CAWSVGQSYGYTF. In nucleotides, the CDR3 is TGTGCCTGGAGTGTGGGACAGAGCTATGGCTACACCTTC. The complete variable domain, with remaining parts taken from reference TRBV30 and TRBJ1-2, reads SQTIHQWPATLVQPVGSPLSLECTVEGTSNPNLYWYRQAAGRGLQLLFYSVGIGQISSEVPQNLSASRPQDRQFILSSKKLLLSDSGFYLCAWSVGQSYGYTFGSGTRLTVV.

In its sample, this clonotype was seen a few times. The rearrangement links TRBV6-5 to TRBJ2-5, with D uncertain. This CDR3 has 13 amino acids. V was clipped by 6 bases and J by 2 bases, with 10 bases between them. CDR1 is MNHEY and CDR2 is SVGAGI in the germline V gene. The CDR3 DNA reads as TGTGCCAGCAGCCCTCATTCTCAAGAGACCCAGTACTTC. Translated: CASSPHSQETQYF.

This chain uses TRBV12-3 or TRBV12-4 with TRBJ2-1; no firm D call. Trimming stripped 7 bases from V and 6 bases from J, with 7 bases between. The CDR3 is 11 residues long. CDR3: CASISGNEQFF. As DNA, the CDR3 is TGTGCCAGCATCTCCGGCAATGAGCAGTTCTTC.

The V gene is TRBV12-3 or TRBV12-4, the J gene TRBJ2-1; D ambiguous. Trimming took off 6 bases at V and 8 bases at J, with 8 bases between the two ends. The CDR3 loop spans 11 amino acids. CDR3: CASSTWDEQFF. CDR3 DNA: TGTGCCAGCAGCACTTGGGATGAGCAGTTCTTC.

This clonotype was seen more than once but under ten times. This chain links TRBV20-1 with TRBJ2-7; TRBD2 matches at 11 bases. The V and J ends lost 4 bases and 4 bases, in that order; junction bases with no gene match: 6. CDR1 and CDR2 (germline): DFQATT, SNEGSKA (reference sequence). The CDR3 loop spans 14 amino acids. The CDR3 DNA follows: TGCAGTGCTAAAGGACTAGCGGGCGGATACGAGCAGTACTTC. Translated, it gives CSAKGLAGGYEQYF.

The J gene is TRBJ1-6, the V gene TRBV14; D is undetermined. Trimming took 3 bases from V and 7 from J, leaving 7 bases between them. This CDR3 spans 13 amino acids. Looked up from germline, CDR1 is SGHDN and CDR2 is FVKESK. This CDR3 is CASSQMTNSPLHF. The DNA of the CDR3 is TGTGCCAGCAGCCAGATGACGAATTCACCCCTCCACTTT.

This clonotype has a count of ten or more. The CDR3 DNA is TGTGCCAGCAGCCAAGCCCTGGGACTAGCGGGGGGCGAGCAGTACTTC. Amino acid sequence: CASSQALGLAGGEQYF. V usage is TRBV3-1 and J usage is TRBJ2-7; TRBD2 aligns across 15 bases. The V and J ends lost 1 base and 6 bases, in that order; junction bases with no gene match: 4. The CDR3 is 16 residues long. CDR1 and CDR2 (germline): LGHDT, YNNKEL (reference sequence).

Concerning this clonotype itself: An end of the junction does not agree with germline; a read error may underlie this. The chain employs TRBV30 and TRBJ1-2, with 10 bases identical to TRBD1. Germline lookup yields CDR1 GTSNPN and CDR2 SVGIG (reference sequence). This CDR3 has 14 amino acids. The DNA for the CDR3 is TGTGCCTGGGGGACAGGGGTCCCTAACTATGGCTACACCTTT. It specifies CAWGTGVPNYGYTF.